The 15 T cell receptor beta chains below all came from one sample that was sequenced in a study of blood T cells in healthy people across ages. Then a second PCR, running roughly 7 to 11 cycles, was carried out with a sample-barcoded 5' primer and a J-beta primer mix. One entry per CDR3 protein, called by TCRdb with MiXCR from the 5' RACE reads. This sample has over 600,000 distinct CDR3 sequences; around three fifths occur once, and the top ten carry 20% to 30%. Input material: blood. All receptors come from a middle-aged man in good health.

The CDR3 here is CASSLIGIAKNIQYF. As DNA, the CDR3 is TGCGCCAGCAGTCTAATCGGAATAGCCAAAAACATTCAGTACTTC. V and J are TRBV4-1 and TRBJ2-4, with D hard to call. Trimming removed 6 bases from V and 0 bases from J, with 12 bases in between. The CDR3 extends over 15 amino acids. Germline lookup yields CDR1 MGHRA and CDR2 YSYEKL.

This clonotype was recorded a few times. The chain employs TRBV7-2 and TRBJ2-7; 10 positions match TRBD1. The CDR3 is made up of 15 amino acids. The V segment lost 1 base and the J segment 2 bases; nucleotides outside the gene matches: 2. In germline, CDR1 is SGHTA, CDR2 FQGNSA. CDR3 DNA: TGTGCCAGCAGCTTAGTGGGACAGGGGACCTACGAGCAGTACTTC. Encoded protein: CASSLVGQGTYEQYF.

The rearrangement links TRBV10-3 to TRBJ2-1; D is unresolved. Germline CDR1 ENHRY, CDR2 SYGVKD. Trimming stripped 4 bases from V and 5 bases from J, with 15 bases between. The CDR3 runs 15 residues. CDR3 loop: CAISGSLAVDNEQFF. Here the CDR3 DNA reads TGTGCCATCAGTGGTTCGCTTGCTGTAGACAATGAGCAGTTCTTC.

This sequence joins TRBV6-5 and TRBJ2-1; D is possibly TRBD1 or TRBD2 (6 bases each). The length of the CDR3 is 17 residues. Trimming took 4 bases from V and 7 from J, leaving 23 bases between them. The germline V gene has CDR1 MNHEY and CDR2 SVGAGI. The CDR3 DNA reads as TGTGCCAGCAGTTTCCGTCCTGGGACTTCAGGGGCTAATGAGCAGTTCTTC. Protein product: CASSFRPGTSGANEQFF.

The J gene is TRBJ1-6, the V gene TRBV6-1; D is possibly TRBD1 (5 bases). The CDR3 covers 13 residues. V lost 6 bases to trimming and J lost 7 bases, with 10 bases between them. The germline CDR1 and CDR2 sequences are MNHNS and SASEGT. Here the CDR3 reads CASRGDLNSPLHF. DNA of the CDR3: TGTGCCAGCAGAGGGGACTTGAATTCACCCCTCCACTTT.

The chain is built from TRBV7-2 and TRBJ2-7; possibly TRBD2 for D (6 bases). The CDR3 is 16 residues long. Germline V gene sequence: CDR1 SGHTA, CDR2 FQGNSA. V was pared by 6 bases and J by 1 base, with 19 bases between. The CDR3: CASRSRGPGLSYEQYF. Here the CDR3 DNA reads TGTGCCAGCAGATCCAGAGGCCCGGGACTTTCCTACGAGCAGTACTTC.

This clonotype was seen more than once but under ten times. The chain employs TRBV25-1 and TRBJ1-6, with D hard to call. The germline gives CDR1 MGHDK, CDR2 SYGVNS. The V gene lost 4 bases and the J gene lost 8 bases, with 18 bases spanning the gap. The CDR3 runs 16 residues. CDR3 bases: TGTGCCAGCAGTGGCTGGACGGGCGTGAGCTATTCACCCCTCCACTTT. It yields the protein CASSGWTGVSYSPLHF.

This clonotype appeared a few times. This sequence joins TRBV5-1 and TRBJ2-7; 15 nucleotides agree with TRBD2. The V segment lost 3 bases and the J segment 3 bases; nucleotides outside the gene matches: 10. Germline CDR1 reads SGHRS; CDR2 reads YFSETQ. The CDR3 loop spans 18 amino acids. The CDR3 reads CASSWDIGTSGRIYEQYF. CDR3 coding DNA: TGCGCCAGCAGCTGGGACATCGGGACTAGCGGGAGGATCTACGAGCAGTACTTC. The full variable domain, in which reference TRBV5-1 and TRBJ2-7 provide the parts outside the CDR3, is KAGVTQTPRYLIKTRGQQVTLSCSPISGHRSVSWYQQTPGQGLQFLFEYFSETQRNKGNFPGRFSGRQFSNSRSEMNVSTLELGDSALYLCASSWDIGTSGRIYEQYFGPGTRLTVT.

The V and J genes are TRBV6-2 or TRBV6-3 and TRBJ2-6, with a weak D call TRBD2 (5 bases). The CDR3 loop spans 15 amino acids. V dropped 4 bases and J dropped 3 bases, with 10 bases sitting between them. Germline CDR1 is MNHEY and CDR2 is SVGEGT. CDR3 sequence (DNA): TGTGCCAGCAGTTTGGCCGGGAATGGGGCCAACGTCCTGACTTTC. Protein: CASSLAGNGANVLTF.

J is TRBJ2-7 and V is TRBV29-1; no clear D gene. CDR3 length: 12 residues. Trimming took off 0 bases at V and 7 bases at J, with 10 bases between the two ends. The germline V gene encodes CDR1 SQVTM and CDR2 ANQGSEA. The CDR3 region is CSVEDGAKEQYF. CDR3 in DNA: TGCAGCGTTGAAGACGGAGCCAAGGAGCAGTACTTC.

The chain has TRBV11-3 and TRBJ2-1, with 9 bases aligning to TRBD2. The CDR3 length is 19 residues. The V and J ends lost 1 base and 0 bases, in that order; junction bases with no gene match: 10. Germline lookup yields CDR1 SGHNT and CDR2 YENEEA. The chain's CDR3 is CASSLAGTSPSSSYNEQFF. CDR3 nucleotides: TGTGCCAGCAGCTTAGCGGGGACTAGCCCCTCGAGCTCCTACAATGAGCAGTTCTTC. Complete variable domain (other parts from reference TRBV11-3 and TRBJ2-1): EAGVVQSPRYKIIEKKQPVAFWCNPISGHNTLYWYLQNLGQGPELLIRYENEEAVDDSQLPKDRFSAERLKGVDSTLKIQPAELGDSAVYLCASSLAGTSPSSSYNEQFFGPGTRLTVL.

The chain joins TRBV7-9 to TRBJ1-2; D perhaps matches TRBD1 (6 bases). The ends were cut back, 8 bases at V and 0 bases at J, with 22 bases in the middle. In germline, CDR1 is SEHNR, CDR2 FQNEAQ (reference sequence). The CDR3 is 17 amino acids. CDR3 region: CASFSTPRGRTNYGYTF. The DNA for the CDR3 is TGTGCCAGCTTCTCAACGCCGAGGGGGAGAACTAACTATGGCTACACCTTC.

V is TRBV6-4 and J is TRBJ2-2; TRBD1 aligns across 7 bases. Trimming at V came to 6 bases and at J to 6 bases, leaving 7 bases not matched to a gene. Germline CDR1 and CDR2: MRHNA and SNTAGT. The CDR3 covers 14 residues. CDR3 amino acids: CASRNDRAAGELFF. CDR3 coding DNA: TGTGCCAGCAGGAATGACAGGGCGGCCGGGGAGCTGTTTTTT.

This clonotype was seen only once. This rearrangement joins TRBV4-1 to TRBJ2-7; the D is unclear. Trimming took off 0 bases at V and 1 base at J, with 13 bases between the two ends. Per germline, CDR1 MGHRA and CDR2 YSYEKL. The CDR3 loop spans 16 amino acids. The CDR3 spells CASSQDPWQLSYEQYF. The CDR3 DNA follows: TGCGCCAGCAGCCAAGATCCGTGGCAGTTATCCTACGAGCAGTACTTC.

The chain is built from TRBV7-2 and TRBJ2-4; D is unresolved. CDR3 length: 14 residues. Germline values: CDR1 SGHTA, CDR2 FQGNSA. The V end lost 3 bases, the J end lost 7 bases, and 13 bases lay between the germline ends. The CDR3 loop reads CASSLGLLGNIQYF. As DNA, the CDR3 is TGTGCCAGCAGCTTGGGCCTCCTGGGGAACATTCAGTACTTC.